This T cell receptor beta chain was obtained from a study of Graves' ophthalmopathy and Graves' hyperthyroidism (dated by TCRdb to between 2018 and 2020). About the investigation overall: Peripheral blood was collected at initial diagnosis, before any treatment. In roughly 6 hyperthyroidism patients, T-cell repertoires of thyroid tissue and blood were compared. To explore V-J signatures that separate ophthalmopathy from hyperthyroidism, a discovery set of around 97 patients was enrolled, consisting of 43 with ophthalmopathy and some 56 with stable hyperthyroidism. The study used signatures of the TCR beta repertoire to tell Graves' ophthalmopathy apart from Graves' hyperthyroidism and to predict which patients would progress to ophthalmopathy. The 75 to 100 discovery patients were randomly split 7:3 into training and test sets. An independent validation cohort was composed of about 20 hyperthyroidism patients and more than 15 patients who later progressed from hyperthyroidism to ophthalmopathy. In total, under 150 blood samples were TCR-sequenced: some 40 ophthalmopathy, around 75 hyperthyroidism and approximately 17 hyperthyroidism-to-ophthalmopathy patients. Following sample collection, hyperthyroidism patients were given methimazole at a starting dose of 30 mg daily, and ophthalmopathy patients were given high-dose intravenous methylprednisolone. Overall study results and their limits: In validation, the model predicted ophthalmopathy progression with about 70% sensitivity and about 77% specificity; approximately 12 predicted patients were CT-confirmed with GO in a median of around 6 months. Among expanded thyroid clonotypes with frequency above 0.001, most also showed up in blood, which suggests that blood repertoires may reflect the thyroid immune response. No statistical method was used to set the sample size in advance, and the investigators knew which group each participant was assigned to. In cross-validation, the 13-signature model distinguished ophthalmopathy from stable hyperthyroidism with around 90% sensitivity and 81% to 82% specificity, while in the test set the corresponding values were roughly 80% and 75%.

The junction carries 16 bases between V and J, which are trimmed by 0 bases and 5 bases respectively. Taken from the germline V gene (reference sequence), the CDR1 and CDR2 loops are LGHDT and YNNKEL. Measured from the cysteine to the phenylalanine, the CDR3 is 17 residues long. The entry retains the CDR3 DNA only, 51 bases that are in frame from base 1. TCR beta CDR3 regions were amplified from RNA transcripts for repertoire sequencing. HTBI primers and the Qiagen OneStep RT-PCR kit were used in a first-round RT-PCR, which was followed by a second-round multiplex PCR, size selection and purification. Libraries were sequenced paired-end with 100 bp reads on an Illumina HiSeq2000. The authors processed their data as follows. SOAPnuke was used to process the reads, removing any read that contained adapters or uncalled bases, had a mean Phred below 15, or lacked an exact match to the constant primer or identifier. COPE v1.2.5 was used to merge high-quality paired reads. Each unique nucleotide sequence was defined as a clonotype, and clonotypes were aligned to IMGT TRB V, D and J references with MiTCR v1.1. Analysis was restricted to V-J combinations with a frequency above 0.0001, which covered over 98% of repertoires. For each V-J combination, a TCR clonal expansion and chaos score was defined as F50 clonal expansion divided by the chaos observed in the TCRdist matrix. Welch's t-statistics and random forest were used to reduce the features to about a dozen V-J combinations, which were then used as input to a naive Bayes classifier. The similarity between thyroid and blood repertoires was quantified using the Morisita-Horn index. TCRdb reworked the public reads: Q25 trimming with fastp, MiXCR clone assembly, productive beta chains retained. Identical CDR3 protein sequences are pooled into one entry, listed with their most common genes and DNA. These V and J calls originate from TCRdb's pipeline instead of the authors' own analysis. The sample table shows fewer than 600,000 distinct CDR3 sequences, and about 15% are seen once. The ten most abundant clones make up around 9.8% of the sample.

Details on this clonotype: What this receptor recognizes is not known. Nothing much larger sits one base from this clone, and base qualities are not available.

Ophthalmopathy patients had moderately to severely active disease, Clinical Activity Score of at least 3, NOSPECS grade of at least 4, and disease duration under 3 months. Patients with other autoimmune diseases, uncontrolled infections, pregnancy or lactation were excluded. Clinical symptoms, serum thyroxine, TRAb, thyroid ultrasound and orbital computed tomography were used for diagnosis. PBMCs were isolated from roughly 10 ml of fresh peripheral blood by Ficoll-Paque density gradient centrifugation. Total RNA was extracted with Trizol reagent and quality-checked on an Agilent 2100 Bioanalyzer. The sequencing input was blood. The clonotype originates from a woman aged 25 to 39 with Graves' ophthalmopathy. Donor details come from another sample of the same person, matched by shared clones. The sequence joins TRBV3-1 to TRBJ1-4; the D gene cannot be named for sure. The CDR3 loop reads CASSQERIRVLNEKLFF. DNA sequence: TGTGCCAGCAGCCAAGAGAGGATTCGGGTACTAAATGAAAAACTGTTTTTT.